These 30 T cell receptor beta chains were all obtained from the same sample, sequenced in a study of blood T cell repertoires in COVID-19. Only in-frame clones appear in the TCRdb table, and some are missing; sequencing was by immunoSEQ multiplex PCR. The repertoire includes about 380,000 clones, approximately 90% of them detected once, and more than 1% sits in the top ten. What was sequenced was PBMCs or T cells enriched from blood (not recorded which). The receptors shown here come from a woman aged 18-35 years who had recovered from COVID-19.

This rearrangement joins TRBV10-3 to TRBJ2-7; possibly TRBD1 for D (6 bases). The germline CDR1 and CDR2 sequences are ENHRY and SYGVKD. The V and J ends lost 8 bases and 6 bases respectively, with 14 bases between them. CDR3 size: 12 residues. The CDR3 sequence is CAIAPVGAEQYF. CDR3 coding DNA: TGTGCCATCGCCCCGGTGGGGGCCGAGCAGTACTTC.

This clone was observed once. J is TRBJ1-4 and V is TRBV6-4; D remains ambiguous. The CDR3 runs 13 residues. With 4 bases removed from V and 10 bases from J, the gap between germline ends came to 13 bases. Germline CDR1 MRHNA, CDR2 SNTAGT. CDR3 protein: CASSAAKSGKLFF. CDR3 DNA sequence: TGTGCCAGCAGTGCCGCGAAATCGGGAAAACTGTTTTTT.

This rearrangement joins TRBV12-3 or TRBV12-4 to TRBJ1-2, with D maybe TRBD1 (6 bases). V was cut by 5 bases and J by 8 bases, with 15 bases left in between. The CDR3 runs to 13 residues. In nucleotides, the CDR3 is TGTGCCAGCAGTAGCCAGGGGAGGGACGGCTACACCTTC. Protein: CASSSQGRDGYTF.

V usage is TRBV28 and J usage is TRBJ1-1; D unresolved. The CDR3 consists of 15 residues. The ends were cut back, 2 bases at V and 4 bases at J, with 14 bases in the middle. Per germline, CDR1 MDHEN and CDR2 SYDVKM. The CDR3 sequence is CASSLLLEAGTEAFF. The DNA of the CDR3 is TGTGCCAGCAGTTTACTGCTTGAGGCGGGCACTGAAGCTTTCTTT.

The chain employs TRBV7-8 and TRBJ2-7; 9 nucleotides align to TRBD1. Per germline, CDR1 SGHVS and CDR2 FQNEAQ. This CDR3 is 15 amino acids long. Unmatched junction bases numbered 7, after V lost 5 bases and J lost 2 bases. CDR3 bases: TGTGCCAGCAGCGGGGACAGGGTCCTTCCCTACGAGCAGTACTTC. Its protein is CASSGDRVLPYEQYF. The full variable domain, in which reference TRBV7-8 and TRBJ2-7 provide the parts outside the CDR3, is GAGVSQSPRYKVAKRGQDVALRCDPISGHVSLFWYQQALGQGPEFLTYFQNEAQLDKSGLPSDRFFAERPEGSVSTLKIQRTQQEDSAVYLCASSGDRVLPYEQYFGPGTRLTVT.

The chain is built from TRBV9 and TRBJ1-1; D call uncertain. Germline loops: CDR1 SGDLS, CDR2 YYNGEE. Trimming took off 0 bases at V and 1 base at J, with 7 bases between the two ends. CDR3 size: 14 residues. The DNA of the CDR3 is TGTGCCAGCAGCGTAGTCTTCGGGAACACTGAAGCTTTCTTT. Translation gives CASSVVFGNTEAFF.

The rearrangement uses TRBV25-1 and TRBJ2-2; TRBD1 agrees at 8 bases. Trimming cost V 3 bases and J 6 bases; bases outside gene matches: 15. CDR1 and CDR2 (germline): MGHDK, SYGVNS. The CDR3 is 18 amino acids. CDR3 region: CASSDLRGQASGSGELFF. The CDR3 nucleotides read TGTGCCAGCAGTGATCTCCGGGGACAGGCTTCAGGGTCCGGGGAGCTGTTTTTT.

This chain joins TRBV9 and TRBJ1-3, with TRBD1 matching 8 bases. The J segment lost 4 bases and the V segment lost 0 bases, leaving 0 bases of the junction unmatched. This CDR3 is 14 amino acids long. Germline V CDR1 and CDR2: SGDLS, YYNGEE. The DNA for the CDR3 is TGTGCCAGCAGCGTAGCAGGGGGCGGAAACACCATATATTTT. Translating gives CASSVAGGGNTIYF.

The chain uses TRBV5-4 and TRBJ1-1; 7 bases line up with TRBD1. This CDR3 contains 14 residues. Trimming cost V 2 bases and J 5 bases; bases outside gene matches: 6. Per the germline V gene, CDR1 is SGHNT and CDR2 is YYREEE (reference sequence). This chain's CDR3 is CASSLFDRVTEAFF. The CDR3 coding sequence is TGTGCCAGCAGCTTATTCGACAGGGTTACTGAAGCTTTCTTT.

The chain joins TRBV6-5 to TRBJ1-4, with D unresolved. CDR3 length: 13 amino acids. V shed 10 bases and J shed 6 bases, with 15 bases lying between them. From germline, CDR1 is MNHEY and CDR2 SVGAGI. The CDR3 nucleotides read TGTGCCACCCGAGAAGGGCGGGATGAAAAACTGTTTTTT. This translates into CATREGRDEKLFF.

The rearrangement links TRBV4-2 to TRBJ2-2; D possibly corresponds to TRBD1 (5 bases). The germline gives CDR1 LGHNA, CDR2 YNFKEQ. The CDR3 length is 17 residues. V lost 0 bases and J lost 3, with 14 bases in between. The CDR3 spells CASSQDNGAAYTGELFF. CDR3 coding DNA: TGTGCCAGCAGCCAAGATAATGGGGCAGCTTACACCGGGGAGCTGTTTTTT.

The chain couples TRBV28 to TRBJ2-7; 7 nucleotides match TRBD1. Germline lookup yields CDR1 MDHEN and CDR2 SYDVKM. CDR3 length equals 13 residues. The V gene end was trimmed by 6 bases and the J gene end by 4 bases; junction bases not matched to a gene: 6. The CDR3 nucleotides read TGTGCCAGCAGACGACAGGGAAATTACGAGCAGTACTTC. This sequence encodes CASRRQGNYEQYF.

The V and J genes are TRBV27 and TRBJ2-3, with D perhaps matching TRBD2 (6 bases). The length of the CDR3 is 19 residues. V lost 4 bases to trimming and J lost 0 bases, with 23 bases between them. Per the germline V gene, CDR1 is MNHEY and CDR2 is SMNVEV (reference sequence). CDR3 bases: TGTGCCAGCAGTTGGGGACTTAAACACCGGCACACTAGCACAGATACGCAGTATTTT. Its translation: CASSWGLKHRHTSTDTQYF.

This clone was counted once. The chain combines TRBV19 with TRBJ2-7, with D perhaps matching TRBD1 (7 bases). The V and J ends lost 6 bases and 3 bases respectively, with 15 bases between them. Looked up from germline, CDR1 is LNHDA and CDR2 is SQIVND (reference sequence). The CDR3 length is 14 residues. CDR3 region: CASSSGQDYYEQYF. For the CDR3, the DNA is TGTGCCAGTAGCAGCGGACAGGACTACTACGAGCAGTACTTC. Full variable domain (remainder filled in from reference TRBV19 and TRBJ2-7): DGGITQSPKYLFRKEGQNVTLSCEQNLNHDAMYWYRQDPGQGLRLIYYSQIVNDFQKGDIAEGYSVSREKKESFPLTVTSAQKNPTAFYLCASSSGQDYYEQYFGPGTRLTVT.

The chain couples TRBV5-5 to TRBJ1-6; D remains unclear. Trimming left V 0 bases short and J 8 bases short, with 12 bases between. The germline V gene has CDR1 SGHKS and CDR2 YYEKEE (reference sequence). This CDR3 region has 15 residues. The CDR3 DNA sequence: TGTGCCAGCAGCTTGGCCCCATCGGGTTATTCACCCCTCCACTTT. Protein: CASSLAPSGYSPLHF.

This chain connects TRBV6-4 to TRBJ2-3; 7 positions agree with TRBD1. This CDR3 has 15 residues. Germline V lookup: CDR1 MRHNA, CDR2 SNTAGT. V was pared by 6 bases and J by 0 bases, with 6 bases of the junction left unmatched. The CDR3 bases are TGTGCCAGCAGCAATCGGGGACAGAGCACAGATACGCAGTATTTT. This gives the protein CASSNRGQSTDTQYF.

This rearrangement joins TRBV29-1 to TRBJ1-1; D ambiguous. Germline V gives CDR1 SQVTM, CDR2 ANQGSEA. V lost 4 bases and J lost 6, with 9 bases in between. The CDR3 has 11 residues. CDR3 region: CSVGVEAEAFF. The DNA of the CDR3 is TGCAGCGTTGGCGTGGAGGCTGAAGCTTTCTTT. The full variable domain, with the rest looked up from reference TRBV29-1 and TRBJ1-1, is SAVISQKPSRDICQRGTSLTIQCQVDSQVTMMFWYRQQPGQSLTLIATANQGSEATYESGFVIDKFPISRPNLTFSTLTVSNMSPEDSSIYLCSVGVEAEAFFGQGTRLTVV.

The chain couples TRBV4-2 to TRBJ2-3; possibly TRBD2 for D (6 bases). Trimming cost V 1 base and J 6 bases, with 20 bases left between them. CDR3 length: 17 amino acids. Germline-derived CDR1 and CDR2 are LGHNA and YNFKEQ. Here the CDR3 reads CASSQGLRDSQDDTQYF. The CDR3 DNA reads as TGTGCCAGCAGCCAAGGTCTCCGGGACTCACAGGACGATACGCAGTATTTT.

This clone was seen just once. The chain uses TRBV3-1 (or the pseudogene TRBV3-2) and TRBJ1-4; 9 nucleotides line up with TRBD1. Trimming cost V 6 bases and J 6 bases; bases outside gene matches: 5. Germline CDR1 and CDR2: LGHDT and YNNKEL (reference sequence). The CDR3 has 14 amino acids. The CDR3 loop reads CASSAGTGYEKLFF. The CDR3, as DNA: TGTGCCAGCAGTGCCGGGACAGGGTATGAAAAACTGTTTTTT.

This clone was counted a single time. The rearrangement uses TRBV28 and TRBJ2-3, with D possibly matching TRBD1 (6 bases). Germline V gene sequence: CDR1 MDHEN, CDR2 SYDVKM. The V end lost 1 base, the J end lost 0 bases, and 11 bases lay between the germline ends. The CDR3 has 16 amino acids. CDR3 DNA sequence: TGTGCCAGCAGTTTATTCGCAGGGGCGAGCACAGATACGCAGTATTTT. Translation: CASSLFAGASTDTQYF.

The chain employs TRBV3-1 (or the pseudogene TRBV3-2) and TRBJ1-2; D unresolved. Trimming took off 4 bases at V and 2 bases at J, with 17 bases between the two ends. This CDR3 is built from 16 residues. CDR1 is LGHDT, CDR2 YNNKEL, per germline (reference sequence). The CDR3 bases are TGTGCCAGCAGCCGTCAAGGCAACAGTAGAAACTATGGCTACACCTTC. Its translation: CASSRQGNSRNYGYTF.

This clone was counted a single time. The chain joins TRBV3-1 (or the pseudogene TRBV3-2) to TRBJ2-3, with 12 nucleotides matching TRBD2. CDR3 length: 17 residues. The trim removed 6 bases at V and 0 bases at J, leaving 7 bases unmatched. Germline CDR1 LGHDT, CDR2 YNNKEL (reference sequence). The CDR3 DNA reads as TGTGCCAGCAGTCCCTTTACTAGCGGGGGGAGCACAGATACGCAGTATTTT. This codes for CASSPFTSGGSTDTQYF.

CDR3 nucleotide sequence: TGTGCCAGCAGCGACAGATTAATGAACACTGAAGCTTTCTTT. Translation: CASSDRLMNTEAFF. The chain has TRBV7-9 and TRBJ1-1; D is perhaps TRBD1 (5 bases). CDR1 SEHNR and CDR2 FQNEAQ come from the germline V gene (reference sequence). V was cut by 5 bases and J by 0 bases, with 10 bases left in between. The CDR3 totals 14 residues.

The chain uses TRBV6-2 or TRBV6-3 and TRBJ1-2; TRBD1 might be the D (6 bases). Trimming pared 1 base from V and 8 bases from J, leaving 11 bases between. The V gene's germline CDR1 is MNHEY and CDR2 SVGEGT. This CDR3 is built from 13 residues. CDR3 in amino acids: CASSYLQGSGYTF. The DNA of the CDR3 is TGTGCCAGCAGTTACTTACAGGGATCCGGCTACACCTTC.

J is TRBJ1-5 and V is TRBV27, with D possibly TRBD1 on 6 matching bases. V was trimmed by 3 bases and J by 4 bases, leaving 10 bases between them. The length of the CDR3 is 14 residues. CDR1 and CDR2 from the germline V gene are MNHEY and SMNVEV (reference sequence). CDR3 nucleotide sequence: TGTGCCAGCAGTTTCTCAGGGGCTAATCAGCCCCAGCATTTT. Its translation: CASSFSGANQPQHF.

To note about this clone: The sample has other DNA sequences that encode this CDR3 too. The chain links TRBV9 to TRBJ2-2; 8 bases are shared with TRBD1. The germline V gene has CDR1 SGDLS and CDR2 YYNGEE. The CDR3 is made up of 15 amino acids. The V segment lost 4 bases and the J segment 4 bases; nucleotides outside the gene matches: 6. The chain's CDR3 is CASSTTGGRTGELFF. The CDR3 nucleotides are TGTGCCAGCAGCACCACAGGGGGACGCACCGGGGAGCTGTTTTTT. The full variable domain, in which reference TRBV9 and TRBJ2-2 provide the parts outside the CDR3, is DSGVTQTPKHLITATGQRVTLRCSPRSGDLSVYWYQQSLDQGLQFLIQYYNGEERAKGNILERFSAQQFPDLHSELNLSSLELGDSALYFCASSTTGGRTGELFFGEGSRLTVL.

The gene calls are TRBV24-1 and TRBJ2-6; TRBD1 aligns across 7 bases. After removal of 5 bases from V and 4 bases from J, the junction contained 10 bases not matched to a gene. Germline lookup yields CDR1 KGHDR and CDR2 SFDVKD. CDR3 length equals 17 residues. CDR3 region: CATSGQGGARGANVLTF. CDR3 in DNA: TGTGCCACCAGTGGACAGGGTGGGGCCCGGGGGGCCAACGTCCTGACTTTC.

This chain links TRBV5-5 with TRBJ1-5, with a weak D call TRBD1 (5 bases). The CDR3 runs to 13 residues. Trimming left V 7 bases short and J 5 bases short, with 13 bases between. Germline lookup yields CDR1 SGHKS and CDR2 YYEKEE (reference sequence). CDR3 amino acids: CASGLDRYQPQHF. The CDR3 DNA follows: TGTGCCAGCGGACTAGACAGATATCAGCCCCAGCATTTT.

The chain carries TRBV9 and TRBJ1-4; D is possibly TRBD1 (5 bases). CDR1 and CDR2 from the germline V gene are SGDLS and YYNGEE. The CDR3 sequence is 16 residues long. V gave up 3 bases and J gave up 4 bases, with 16 bases separating them. CDR3 nucleotide sequence: TGTGCCAGCAGCGACGGACACCTTAGCCGTAATGAAAAACTGTTTTTT. Encoded protein: CASSDGHLSRNEKLFF.

V usage is TRBV4-3 and J usage is TRBJ1-2; the match to TRBD1 covers 8 bases. The CDR3 has 14 residues. V lost 2 bases to trimming and J lost 4 bases; unmatched junction nucleotides: 3. Germline values: CDR1 LGHNA, CDR2 YSLEER. The CDR3 here is CASSQTGGSYGYTF. CDR3 coding DNA: TGCGCCAGCAGCCAAACAGGGGGTAGCTATGGCTACACCTTC.